Each of the 18 T cell receptor beta chains below was sequenced from the same sample in a study of PD-1 blockade in classical Hodgkin lymphoma. The protocol was immunoSEQ multiplex PCR, while the TCRdb copy is restricted to in-frame clones and leaves out a portion. The profile shows roughly 40,000 clones, about nine tenths of them singletons. Relapse after autologous stem cell transplantation occurred in every patient, and brentuximab vedotin exposure varied. The input for sequencing was peripheral blood mononuclear cells (PBMCs), taken at baseline. The receptors were sampled from a human donor with classical Hodgkin lymphoma.

V is TRBV30 and J is TRBJ1-2; D is ambiguous. In germline, CDR1 is GTSNPN, CDR2 SVGIG (reference sequence). The ends were cut back, 2 bases at V and 4 bases at J, with 11 bases in the middle. The CDR3 totals 13 residues. CDR3 residues: CAWSPPQAYGYTF. The CDR3 DNA reads TGTGCCTGGAGTCCCCCTCAGGCCTATGGCTACACCTTC.

This clone is medium-sized. CDR3 protein: CASRSGHGELFF. The CDR3 DNA sequence: TGTGCCAGCAGATCGGGACACGGGGAGCTGTTTTTT. The chain uses TRBV6-6 and TRBJ2-2; D possibly corresponds to TRBD1 (6 bases). V was shortened by 6 bases and J by 7 bases, with 9 bases between the two germline ends. The CDR3 covers 12 residues. Looked up from germline, CDR1 is MNHNY and CDR2 is SVGAGI (reference sequence).

This clone occurred once. The chain combines TRBV7-2 with TRBJ1-1; tentatively, D is TRBD1 (5 bases). The CDR3 consists of 15 residues. Germline V gene data show CDR1 as SGHTA and CDR2 as FQGNSA. Trimming shortened V by 5 bases and J by 0 bases, and 13 bases separated the two germline ends. The DNA of the CDR3 is TGTGCCAGCAGCACCCGACTGGGGGTGAACACTGAAGCTTTCTTT. Translation: CASSTRLGVNTEAFF. The full variable domain, in which reference TRBV7-2 and TRBJ1-1 provide the parts outside the CDR3, is GAGVSQSPSNKVTEKGKDVELRCDPISGHTALYWYRQSLGQGLEFLIYFQGNSAPDKSGLPSDRFSAERTGGSVSTLTIQRTQQEDSAVYLCASSTRLGVNTEAFFGQGTRLTVV.

The CDR3 DNA follows: TGCAGCGTTACAGGGAAGTACGCGGGAAACACCATATATTTT. Its protein is CSVTGKYAGNTIYF. The chain employs TRBV29-1 and TRBJ1-3; TRBD1 might be the D (6 bases). The V end lost 5 bases, the J end lost 4 bases, and 15 bases lay between the germline ends. The CDR3 extends over 14 amino acids. The germline CDR1 and CDR2 sequences are SQVTM and ANQGSEA.

This clone was observed a few times. This chain uses TRBV5-4 with TRBJ2-3; D possibly corresponds to TRBD2 (7 bases). Trimming shortened V by 2 bases and J by 4 bases, and 11 bases separated the two germline ends. Per the germline V gene, CDR1 is SGHNT and CDR2 is YYREEE (reference sequence). This CDR3 region has 14 residues. DNA for the CDR3: TGTGCCAGCAGCTTCCGGGGGGCGGCAGATACGCAGTATTTT. Its protein product is CASSFRGAADTQYF.

The chain employs TRBV28 and TRBJ2-7; 10 nucleotides align to TRBD2. The CDR3 is made up of 14 amino acids. V lost 6 bases and J lost 2; bases outside the gene matches: 4. CDR1 is MDHEN and CDR2 is SYDVKM in the germline V gene. CDR3 nucleotides: TGTGCCAGCAGAGGAGCGGGAGGGCCCTACGAGCAGTACTTC. Translating gives CASRGAGGPYEQYF.

This clone was recorded a few times. The gene calls are TRBV4-2 and TRBJ1-4; 8 bases map to TRBD1. The V gene end was trimmed by 5 bases and the J gene end by 8 bases; junction bases not matched to a gene: 10. CDR3 length equals 15 residues. Germline values: CDR1 LGHNA, CDR2 YNFKEQ. The DNA for the CDR3 is TGTGCCAGCAGCAACCGTGGACAGGGTGGCGAAAAACTGTTTTTT. It codes for CASSNRGQGGEKLFF.

This chain connects TRBV7-3 to TRBJ2-1; 11 nucleotides match TRBD2. This CDR3 is built from 15 residues. Germline-derived CDR1 and CDR2 are SGHTA and FQGTGA. With V trimmed by 4 bases and J by 5 bases, 4 bases remained unmatched. The CDR3 reads CASSYSGRADNEQFF. The DNA of the CDR3 is TGTGCCAGCAGCTATAGCGGGAGGGCCGACAATGAGCAGTTCTTC.

The rearrangement joins TRBV19 to TRBJ1-2; D is perhaps TRBD1 (5 bases). The ends were cut back, 3 bases at V and 4 bases at J, with 18 bases in the middle. The germline CDR1 and CDR2 sequences are LNHDA and SQIVND (reference sequence). This CDR3 region has 16 residues. Written as DNA, the CDR3 is TGTGCCAGTAGTATTGATTTGTGGGGGGACCTCTATGGCTACACCTTC. Its protein is CASSIDLWGDLYGYTF.

J is TRBJ1-3 and V is TRBV19; 7 bases line up with TRBD1. The CDR3 covers 17 residues. Looked up from germline, CDR1 is LNHDA and CDR2 is SQIVND (reference sequence). Trimming at V came to 5 bases and at J to 0 bases, leaving 10 bases not matched to a gene. The CDR3 nucleotides read TGTGCCAGTAGTCCAGGGGACAGAAAGAGCTCTGGAAACACCATATATTTT. Translating gives CASSPGDRKSSGNTIYF.

The CDR3: CASSYSTRYEQYF. CDR3 DNA: TGTGCCAGCAGTTACTCGACACGGTACGAGCAGTACTTC. The chain combines TRBV6-6 with TRBJ2-7; the D is unclear. The V end lost 0 bases, the J end lost 4 bases, and 7 bases lay between the germline ends. The CDR3 runs to 13 residues. Germline V CDR1 and CDR2: MNHNY, SVGAGI (reference sequence).

The V gene is TRBV7-7, the J gene TRBJ1-4, with no clear D. The germline V and J ends were trimmed by 3 bases and 10 bases, with 15 bases remaining between them. The germline V gene has CDR1 SSHAT and CDR2 FNYEAQ (reference sequence). The CDR3 spans 14 residues. The DNA for the CDR3 is TGTGCCAGCAGCTTCCGAGGGTTGACGGGAAAACTGTTTTTT. Translated, it gives CASSFRGLTGKLFF.

This chain joins TRBV6-6 and TRBJ1-3; D unresolved. CDR1 is MNHNY, CDR2 SVGAGI, per germline (reference sequence). The CDR3 has 13 amino acids. V was pared by 2 bases and J by 3 bases, with 5 bases between. In DNA, the CDR3 is TGTGCCAGCAGTTACGACATTGGAAACACCATATATTTT. It translates to CASSYDIGNTIYF.

Only one count was recorded for this clone. The rearrangement uses TRBV28 and TRBJ1-4; the D is unclear. V lost 4 bases, J lost 2 bases, and 5 bases lay in between. This CDR3 is 13 amino acids long. CDR1 is MDHEN and CDR2 is SYDVKM in the germline V gene. The CDR3 is CASSSVTNEKLFF. The CDR3 nucleotides are TGTGCCAGCAGTTCGGTCACTAATGAAAAACTGTTTTTT.

The chain employs TRBV5-4 and TRBJ2-1, with 14 bases matching TRBD2. The V gene end was trimmed by 4 bases and the J gene end by 8 bases; junction bases not matched to a gene: 11. There are 17 residues in the CDR3. CDR1 is SGHNT, CDR2 YYREEE, per germline (reference sequence). The CDR3 DNA follows: TGTGCCAGCAGCCGGCGCTCCGGGACTAGCGGGAGCCATGAGCAGTTCTTC. Its translation: CASSRRSGTSGSHEQFF. Full variable domain (missing parts from reference TRBV5-4 and TRBJ2-1): ETGVTQSPTHLIKTRGQQVTLRCSSQSGHNTVSWYQQALGQGPQFIFQYYREEENGRGNFPPRFSGLQFPNYSSELNVNALELDDSALYLCASSRRSGTSGSHEQFFGPGTRLTVL.

The chain recombines TRBV18 with TRBJ1-3; D remains ambiguous. The CDR3 has 13 residues. Looked up from germline, CDR1 is KGHSH and CDR2 is LQKENI. V lost 2 bases and J 2 bases, leaving 4 bases between the germline ends. CDR3 sequence (DNA): TGTGCCAGCTCACCAGGTCCTGGAAACACCATATATTTT. Amino acids: CASSPGPGNTIYF.

About this clone: The junction differs from germline at one of its ends, possibly a read error. V gene TRBV15 combines with J gene TRBJ1-2, with a tentative D call TRBD1 (5 bases). This CDR3 spans 14 amino acids. The germline gives CDR1 LNHNV, CDR2 YYDKDF (reference sequence). The CDR3 reads CATGRLGVNYGYTF. The CDR3 nucleotides are TGTGCCACCGGCAGATTGGGGGTTAACTATGGCTACACCTTC.

This chain connects TRBV7-2 to TRBJ2-7, with 8 bases matching TRBD2. The germline V gene encodes CDR1 SGHTA and CDR2 FQGNSA. The CDR3 is made up of 13 amino acids. V gave up 2 bases and J gave up 12 bases; unmatched junction bases: 9. CDR3 in amino acids: CASSLPLTGRVYF. CDR3 sequence (DNA): TGTGCCAGCAGCTTACCTCTTACCGGGAGGGTGTACTTC.